This T cell receptor beta chain emerged from a study of cytomegalovirus exposure and HLA in healthy donors. Regarding this clone: As yet, its antigen is unknown.

V was trimmed by 4 bases and J by 8 bases, leaving 15 bases between them. This CDR3 region has 14 residues. CDR1 and CDR2 (germline): SGHRS, YFSETQ. Study findings and constraints: Analyzed later, association rates of TCRs varied across HLA loci, with DRB1 most and HLA-C fewest. According to reports, the classifier identified cytomegalovirus status with high specificity and sensitivity.

The PCR made use of 60 Vbeta and 13 Jbeta primers. Method: immunoSEQ multiplex PCR; TCRdb's copy keeps in-frame clones and lacks some. The profile shows around 130,000 clones, around 83% of them singletons. Sample: PBMCs. V usage is TRBV5-1 and J usage is TRBJ1-4; D uncertain. This TCR was sampled from a human donor in good health. CDR3 loop: CASSVQGSLEKLFF. The CDR3 DNA reads TGCGCCAGCAGCGTACAAGGGAGTTTGGAAAAACTGTTTTTT.